Listed below are T cell receptor beta chains from one sample, sequenced in a study of CD8 T cells in Susac syndrome. TCRdb used MiXCR to reprocess the immunoSEQ multiplex PCR reads, holding one entry per CDR3 protein. Of 200,000 to 250,000 distinct CDR3 sequences in the sample, roughly 90% were seen once. Sequencing input: CD8+ T cells from PBMCs. The receptors originated from a human donor with multiple sclerosis. Each CDR3 is given with its conserved first and last residue. Fields, in order: D gene, clone size, J gene, V gene, CDR3 DNA, CDR3 protein. D genes are given only for firm matches. Where a row states a size, it is once, few, many or the class of an expanded clone; other rows omit it.

. . TRBJ1-2 TRBV5-4 TGTGCCAGCAGCTTGAGGGTGTACGAGACATATGGCTACACCTTC CASSLRVYETYGYTF
TRBD2 . TRBJ2-1 TRBV2 TGTGCCAGCAGTGGTTCCGGGACTAGCGACTACCAGAGCTCCTACAATGAGCAGTTCTTC CASSGSGTSDYQSSYNEQFF
TRBD2 . TRBJ2-3 TRBV6-2/TRBV6-3 TGTGCCAGCAGTTACAAGATAGCGGGGGTAACAGATACGCAGTATTTT CASSYKIAGVTDTQYF
TRBD2 . TRBJ2-1 TRBV9 TGTGCCAGCAGCGTAGACCTGACTAGCGGGGGGTACAATGAGCAGTTCTTC CASSVDLTSGGYNEQFF
. . TRBJ2-7 TRBV5-6 TGTGCCAGCAGCTTGGGAACGGAATTATACGAGCAGTACTTC CASSLGTELYEQYF
. . TRBJ2-1 TRBV19 TGTGCCAGTAGTCTCGGGGGCCCTAGCGGCCTGAACGAGCAGTTCTTC CASSLGGPSGLNEQFF
. . TRBJ2-3 TRBV2 TGTGCCAGCAGTGATGACGGACGGCGAACAGATACGCAGTATTTT CASSDDGRRTDTQYF
. . TRBJ2-1 TRBV20-1 TGCAGTGTCCCGACCCTTCGTGAGCAGTTCTTC CSVPTLREQFF
TRBD1 . TRBJ2-1 TRBV19 TGTGCCAGTAGTATCAACAGGGGCAAGGGTGAGCAGTTCTTC CASSINRGKGEQFF
. . TRBJ1-1 TRBV5-4 TGTGCCAGCAGCTTGGCCGGTAGTGAAGCTTTCTTT CASSLAGSEAFF
. . TRBJ2-3 TRBV27 TGTGCCAGCAGTTTATTAGGCCCGGGCCAAGGGGATACGCAGTATTTT CASSLLGPGQGDTQYF
. . TRBJ1-2 TRBV9 TGTGCCAGCAGCTCCGGGCTGCCTAACTATGGCTACACCTTC CASSSGLPNYGYTF
TRBD1 . TRBJ1-4 TRBV5-6 TGTGCCAGCATCCAATCGACAGGGAGCGGTGAAAAACTGTTTTTT CASIQSTGSGEKLFF
TRBD1 . TRBJ1-1 TRBV9 TGTGCCAGCAGCACTGGGACAGGGAACACTGAAGCTTTCTTT CASSTGTGNTEAFF
. . TRBJ2-5 TRBV5-1 TGCGCCAGCAGCTTGGACGGTTACGGGCGGGAGACCCAGTACTTC CASSLDGYGRETQYF
. once TRBJ2-1 TRBV9 TGTGCCAGCAGCGTAGCGGCGACCAATGAGCAGTTCTTC CASSVAATNEQFF
TRBD2 . TRBJ2-5 TRBV20-1 TGCAGTGCTAGAGATCAGGCGGGGGTCACTTTAGCGGGCTCCCTGGTCCAGTACTTC CSARDQAGVTLAGSLVQYF
. . TRBJ2-2 TRBV12-3/TRBV12-4 TGTGCCAGCAATCCCACGAACACCGGGGAGCTGTTTTTT CASNPTNTGELFF
. . TRBJ1-2 TRBV7-2 TGTGCCAGCAGCTTAATAAGACGGATCTATGGCTACACCTTC CASSLIRRIYGYTF
. . TRBJ1-1 TRBV6-5 TGTGCCAGCAGTTATCAGGGGAGCACTGAAGCTTTCTTT CASSYQGSTEAFF
. . TRBJ2-7 TRBV7-9 TGTGCCAGCAGCTTTTCCCCGACCCAGGCTTCTACTTACGAGCAGTACTTC CASSFSPTQASTYEQYF
. . TRBJ2-7 TRBV7-9 TGTGCCAGCAGCCCCCACCCCGGGAGTACCTACGAGCAGTACTTC CASSPHPGSTYEQYF
TRBD1 . TRBJ2-7 TRBV15 TGTGCCACCAGCCTACAGGGGGCTACCTACGAGCAGTACTTC CATSLQGATYEQYF
TRBD1 . TRBJ1-1 TRBV13 TGTGCCAGCACCCCGGACAGGGGAAACACTGAAGCTTTCTTT CASTPDRGNTEAFF
. . TRBJ2-2 TRBV9 TGTGCCAGCAGCGTAGGCGGGACGGGCACCGGGGAGCTGCTTTTT CASSVGGTGTGELLF
. . TRBJ2-7 TRBV27 TGTGCCAGCAGTTTATTGGGAAAGCAGTACTTC CASSLLGKQYF
TRBD2 . TRBJ2-7 TRBV4-3 TGCGCCAGCAGCCCCTTTTTGACTAGCGGGTTCGGAGGGCAGTACTTC CASSPFLTSGFGGQYF
. few TRBJ1-1 TRBV30 TGTGCCTGGAGTGTACCGGGCTTGAACACTGAAGCTTTCTTT CAWSVPGLNTEAFF
. few TRBJ2-7 TRBV28 TGTGCCAGCAGCACTCTTGTCTACGAGCAGTACTTC CASSTLVYEQYF
TRBD2 . TRBJ2-1 TRBV4-1 TGCGCCAGCAGCCAAGTGGAACTAGCGGGGGTACAGTTCTTC CASSQVELAGVQFF
. . TRBJ2-7 TRBV6-5 TGTGCCAGCAGTAGTAGTCTAGTGGGCATATCCGAGCAGTACTTC CASSSSLVGISEQYF
TRBD2 . TRBJ2-3 TRBV3-1 TGTGCCAGCAGCCCCGAGGGGATAGCGGGGGCTTCAAACACAGATACGCAGTATTTT CASSPEGIAGASNTDTQYF
. . TRBJ2-1 TRBV7-8 TGTGCCAGCAGCATACGGGGGACCGGGGACTCCTACAATGAGCAGTTCTTC CASSIRGTGDSYNEQFF
. . TRBJ2-7 TRBV9 TGTGCCAGCAATCGGGGGTCAGGCGAGCAGTACTTC CASNRGSGEQYF
. . TRBJ1-5 TRBV11-2 TGTGCCAGCAGCTTAGAAGAGCCGGAACCCCAGCATTTT CASSLEEPEPQHF
TRBD2 . TRBJ2-1 TRBV3-1 TGTGCCAGCAGCCAAGGAGGTGGACTAGCGGGGAATGAGCAGTTCTTC CASSQGGGLAGNEQFF
TRBD2 . TRBJ2-7 TRBV7-9 TGTGCCAGCAGCTTCGTAGCGGGGGGAGGCTACGAGCAGTACTTC CASSFVAGGGYEQYF
TRBD2 . TRBJ2-7 TRBV7-9 TGTGCCAGCAGCGGGGGACTAGCGGGAGAAGACGAGCAGTACTTC CASSGGLAGEDEQYF
. . TRBJ2-7 TRBV20-1 TGCAGTGCTAGACTACAAAGCTCCTACGAGCAGTACTTC CSARLQSSYEQYF
TRBD1 once TRBJ1-2 TRBV29-1 TGCAGCGTTGAAGCCTCGGGACAGATCGGACGCTATGGCTACACCTTC CSVEASGQIGRYGYTF
. once TRBJ2-3 TRBV3-1 TGTGCCAGCAGCCAAGGAGATCGACAGGCAGATACGCAGTATTTT CASSQGDRQADTQYF
. once TRBJ2-1 TRBV7-9 TGTGCCAGCAGCTCGGTTTTAGGTAGCGCGAACAATGAGCAGTTCTTC CASSSVLGSANNEQFF
TRBD2 . TRBJ2-7 TRBV7-9 TGTGCCAGCAGCTCCCCATGGCGAGCGGGAGGGCTCTACGAGCAGTACTTC CASSSPWRAGGLYEQYF
. . TRBJ2-3 TRBV7-9 TGTGCCAGCAGCTCAGGGGAAGGAGGGTACGCAGATACGCAGTATTTT CASSSGEGGYADTQYF
TRBD1 . TRBJ1-2 TRBV6-5 TGTGCCAGCAGTTCTCCGACAGGGCTACTTAACTATGGCTACACCTTC CASSSPTGLLNYGYTF